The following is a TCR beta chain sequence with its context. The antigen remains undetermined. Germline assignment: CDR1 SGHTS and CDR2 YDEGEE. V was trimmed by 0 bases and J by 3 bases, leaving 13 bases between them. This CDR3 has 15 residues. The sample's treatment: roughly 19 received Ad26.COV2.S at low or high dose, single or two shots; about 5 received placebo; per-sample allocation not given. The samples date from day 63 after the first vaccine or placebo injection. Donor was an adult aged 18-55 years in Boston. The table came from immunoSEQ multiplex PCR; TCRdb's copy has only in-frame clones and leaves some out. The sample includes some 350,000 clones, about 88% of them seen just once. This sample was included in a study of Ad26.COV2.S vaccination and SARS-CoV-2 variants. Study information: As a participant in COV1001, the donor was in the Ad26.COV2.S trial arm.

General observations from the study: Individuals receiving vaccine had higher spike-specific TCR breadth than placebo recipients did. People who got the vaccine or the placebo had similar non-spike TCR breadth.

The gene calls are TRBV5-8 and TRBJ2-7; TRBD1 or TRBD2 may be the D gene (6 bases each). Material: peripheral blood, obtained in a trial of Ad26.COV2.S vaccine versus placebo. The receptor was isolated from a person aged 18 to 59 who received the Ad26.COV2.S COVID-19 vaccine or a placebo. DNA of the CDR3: TGTGCCAGCAGCTTGGGGGGGGCGAAGGACTACGAGCAGTACTTC. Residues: CASSLGGAKDYEQYF. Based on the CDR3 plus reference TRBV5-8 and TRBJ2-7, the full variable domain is EAGVTQSPTHLIKTRGQQATLRCSPISGHTSVYWYQQALGLGLQFLLWYDEGEERNRGNFPPRFSGRQFPNYSSELNVNALELEDSALYLCASSLGGAKDYEQYFGPGTRLTVT.